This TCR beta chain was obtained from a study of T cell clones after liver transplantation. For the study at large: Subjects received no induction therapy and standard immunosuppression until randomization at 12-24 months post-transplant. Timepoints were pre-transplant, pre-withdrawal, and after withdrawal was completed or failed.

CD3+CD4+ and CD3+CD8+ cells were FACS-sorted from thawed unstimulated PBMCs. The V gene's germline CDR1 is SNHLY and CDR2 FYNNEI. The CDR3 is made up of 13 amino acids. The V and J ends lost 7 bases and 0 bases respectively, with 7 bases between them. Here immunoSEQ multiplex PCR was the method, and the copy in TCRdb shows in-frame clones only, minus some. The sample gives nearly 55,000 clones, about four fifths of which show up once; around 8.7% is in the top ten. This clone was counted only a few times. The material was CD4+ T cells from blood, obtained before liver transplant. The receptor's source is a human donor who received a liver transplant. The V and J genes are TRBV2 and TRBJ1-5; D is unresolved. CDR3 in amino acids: CASKEGSNQPQHF. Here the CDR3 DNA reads TGTGCCAGCAAGGAGGGTAGCAATCAGCCCCAGCATTTT.